Following are 16 T cell receptor beta chains from one sample sequenced in a study of blood T cells in healthy people across ages. A sample-barcoded 5' primer and a J-beta primer mix were used in a second PCR of roughly 7 to 11 cycles. MiXCR was run by TCRdb on the 5' RACE reads, yielding one entry per CDR3 protein. This sample has about 700,000 distinct CDR3 sequences, with 32% found just once. Specimen: blood. These receptors all stem from an elderly woman in good health.

This clonotype was counted a few times. The chain combines TRBV30 with TRBJ1-1, with no clear D. This CDR3 comprises 11 residues. CDR1 is GTSNPN, CDR2 SVGIG, per germline (reference sequence). V was clipped by 4 bases and J by 1 base, with 4 bases between them. The CDR3 reads CAWNQNTEAFF. The CDR3 DNA follows: TGTGCCTGGAACCAGAACACTGAAGCTTTCTTT.

Ten or more counts support this clonotype. The genes are TRBV25-1 and TRBJ2-5; 7 bases agree with TRBD2. Germline CDR1 and CDR2: MGHDK and SYGVNS. The CDR3 consists of 12 residues. The V gene end was trimmed by 4 bases and the J gene end by 4 bases; junction bases not matched to a gene: 0. The chain's CDR3 is CASSAGGETQYF. CDR3 nucleotides: TGTGCCAGCAGTGCGGGGGGAGAGACCCAGTACTTC.

The CDR3 sequence is CSARDWVGTDTQYF. Written as DNA, the CDR3 is TGCAGTGCTAGAGATTGGGTCGGCACAGATACGCAGTATTTT. The chain is built from TRBV20-1 and TRBJ2-3; no clear D gene. Germline V gene lookup returns CDR1 DFQATT and CDR2 SNEGSKA (reference sequence). Between the trimmed V and J ends, which lost 0 bases and 1 base, there was a span of 8 bases. This CDR3 spans 14 amino acids.

Concerning this clonotype itself: A single base separates this from a much larger clone, so it may be a read error. The chain uses TRBV6-2 or TRBV6-3 and TRBJ1-5; D remains ambiguous. This CDR3 region has 13 residues. V was pared by 6 bases and J by 5 bases, with 11 bases between. The V gene's germline CDR1 is MNHEY and CDR2 SVGEGT. The CDR3 bases are TGTGCCAGCAGGCCCTACGGAGATCAGCCCCAGCATTTT. Protein sequence: CASRPYGDQPQHF.

This clonotype was counted ten times or more. This may come from a read error, since a much larger clone is one base off. The genes are TRBV5-6 and TRBJ2-1, with D tentatively TRBD1 (6 bases). The J call is in doubt because the DNA end fits TRBJ2-7 better. Germline V gives CDR1 SGHDT, CDR2 YYEEEE. The CDR3 length is 15 residues. This CDR3 is CASSLTGTSYNEQYF. The CDR3 region has the DNA TGTGCCAGCAGCCTCACAGGGACCTCCTACAATGAGCAGTACTTC.

This chain joins TRBV7-8 and TRBJ2-1, with 11 positions matching TRBD2. The CDR3 length is 18 residues. The J segment lost 3 bases and the V segment lost 2 bases, leaving 9 bases of the junction unmatched. The germline gives CDR1 SGHVS, CDR2 FQNEAQ. The CDR3 spells CASSLRGRGLAVYNEQFF. The CDR3 DNA is TGTGCCAGCAGCTTAAGGGGTAGGGGACTAGCGGTCTACAATGAGCAGTTCTTC.

Regarding this clonotype: A read error is possible here, since a much larger clone lies one base away. V gene TRBV12-3 or TRBV12-4 combines with J gene TRBJ1-1, with 8 bases that match TRBD1. The CDR3 loop spans 14 amino acids. DNA for the CDR3: TGTGCCAGCAGTTTAGGCAGGGGGCGTACTGAAGTTTTCTTT. This encodes CASSLGRGRTEVFF.

The chain uses TRBV7-2 and TRBJ2-5; D is possibly TRBD1 or TRBD2 (6 bases each). The J call could be wrong; TRBJ2-7 is a better fit for the DNA end. The CDR3 has 14 amino acids. The germline CDR1 and CDR2 sequences are SGHTA and FQGNSA. CDR3 sequence: CASSPRGANYEQYF. The CDR3 coding sequence is TGTGCCAGCAGCCCTAGGGGGGCTAACTACGAGCAGTACTTC.

This clonotype has at least ten counts. The chain couples TRBV25-1 to TRBJ2-1; the match to TRBD2 covers 9 bases. The trim removed 1 base at V and 0 bases at J, leaving 13 bases unmatched. CDR3 size: 20 residues. Germline loops: CDR1 MGHDK, CDR2 SYGVNS. CDR3 amino acids: CASSEFGLAGPRSSYNEQFF. The CDR3 DNA reads as TGTGCCAGCAGTGAATTCGGTCTAGCGGGGCCCAGGAGCTCCTACAATGAGCAGTTCTTC.

Many counts were recorded for this clonotype. This chain connects TRBV28 to TRBJ2-7; no clear D. Trimming removed 6 bases from V and 0 bases from J, with 12 bases in between. Germline V gives CDR1 MDHEN, CDR2 SYDVKM. The CDR3 sequence is 14 residues long. CDR3 sequence (DNA): TGTGCCAGCAGCTTGACTCGTCACTCCTACGAGCAGTACTTC. Its protein product is CASSLTRHSYEQYF.

This clonotype showed up many times. The genes are TRBV20-1 and TRBJ2-1, with 16 nucleotides matching TRBD2. The J segment lost 8 bases and the V segment lost 5 bases, leaving 6 bases of the junction unmatched. Germline V gene lookup returns CDR1 DFQATT and CDR2 SNEGSKA (reference sequence). The CDR3 loop spans 15 amino acids. DNA for the CDR3: TGCAGTGCTGAGTCGGGACTAGCGGGGGGGGATGAGCAGTTCTTC. Encoded protein: CSAESGLAGGDEQFF.

On this clonotype: The CDR3 end shows no conserved phenylalanine or tryptophan, and so a read error is likely. The genes are TRBV13 and TRBJ1-6, with D hard to call. Germline loops: CDR1 PRHDT, CDR2 FYEKMQ (reference sequence). Trimming removed 3 bases at V and 9 bases at J, with 15 bases between. The CDR3 sequence is 15 residues long. In nucleotides, the CDR3 is TGTGCCAGCAGCTTTGGGCTCCAGGCCGGTTCACCCCTCCACTGT. It specifies CASSFGLQAGSPLHC.

Note on this clonotype: A much larger clone sits a single nucleotide away, making a read error possible. The chain links TRBV6-6 to TRBJ2-5; 12 nucleotides match TRBD2. Matching the DNA end better, TRBJ2-7 makes the J call doubtful. CDR1 is MNHNY, CDR2 SVGAGI, per germline (reference sequence). CDR3 size: 13 residues. The CDR3 is CATATSGGFEQYF. CDR3 DNA: TGTGCCACCGCGACTAGCGGGGGTTTCGAGCAGTACTTC.

This clonotype was counted a few times. Being one base from a much bigger clone, this may be a read error. The chain recombines TRBV12-3 or TRBV12-4 with TRBJ2-7, with 7 bases that match TRBD2. V trimming: 6 bases; J trimming: 7 bases; junction bases outside the gene matches: 9. This CDR3 is 13 amino acids long. The CDR3 nucleotides read TGTGCCAGCAGACCCCGGGGGGAAGGTGAGCAGTACTTC. Residues: CASRPRGEGEQYF.

This clonotype occurred many times. Relative to the germline gene, one junction end is altered; a read error may explain this. The rearrangement uses TRBV3-1 and TRBJ1-1, with unresolved D. Per the germline V gene, CDR1 is LGHDT and CDR2 is YNNKEL (reference sequence). This CDR3 has 15 residues. The CDR3 coding sequence is TGTGCCAGCACCCAACAAGGAAGCTACGGTACTGAAGCTTTCTTT. Its translation: CASTQQGSYGTEAFF.

The V gene is TRBV6-5, the J gene TRBJ1-5; no firm D call. With 11 bases removed from V and 2 bases from J, the gap between germline ends came to 19 bases. The V gene's germline CDR1 is MNHEY and CDR2 SVGAGI. This CDR3 is 15 amino acids long. The DNA for the CDR3 is TGTGCCGGCGGCGCCAGGCGGTCAGGCAATCAGCCCCAGCATTTT. This sequence encodes CAGGARRSGNQPQHF.